The clone carrying this TCR beta chain has a count of ten or more. Its cognate antigen is unknown. The sample originates from a study of early T cells in non-severe SARS-CoV-2 infection. Study-level findings and limits: The matching step, a VDJdb search, favored anti-spike CD8 responses and missed private and CD4 specificities.

Each cDNA molecule carried a unique molecular identifier. Using its own MiXCR run on the 5' RACE reads, TCRdb lists one record per CDR3 protein. The top ten hold more than 3% of the sample, which has fewer than 70,000 distinct CDR3 sequences, roughly 4.5% seen once. This CDR3 has 13 amino acids. Germline CDR1 MRHNA, CDR2 SNTAGT. The V end lost 6 bases, the J end lost 8 bases, and 15 bases lay between the germline ends. Specimen: whole blood, collected at baseline. This receptor was obtained from an adult who was a healthcare worker with PCR-confirmed SARS-CoV-2 infection or an uninfected control (not recorded which). The donor label of this sample is uncertain. The chain links TRBV6-4 to TRBJ2-3, with D unresolved. CDR3 nucleotide sequence: TGTGCCAGCAGCCAAGAGGCTAGTGGTACGCAGTATTTT. As protein: CASSQEASGTQYF.